These 3 T cell receptor beta chains were sequenced from one sample in a study of blood T cell repertoires in COVID-19. The data were produced by immunoSEQ multiplex PCR, yet TCRdb's version contains in-frame clones alone and is incomplete. The sample shows 250,000 to 400,000 clones, 88% of them seen only once. The sequencing input was peripheral blood. All receptors derive from a woman younger than 45 with COVID-19, enrolled during active disease.

The chain carries TRBV19 and TRBJ1-2; D is possibly TRBD1 (5 bases). Between the trimmed V and J ends, which lost 0 bases and 5 bases, there was a span of 22 bases. This CDR3 comprises 18 residues. Germline-derived CDR1 and CDR2 are LNHDA and SQIVND (reference sequence). CDR3 sequence reads: CASSIDSGMGRAFYGYTF. The DNA for the CDR3 is TGTGCCAGTAGTATAGATAGTGGAATGGGCAGGGCATTTTATGGCTACACCTTC.

The chain combines TRBV18 with TRBJ1-3; 9 bases are a match to TRBD1. Germline CDR1 reads KGHSH; CDR2 reads LQKENI. Trimming removed 0 bases from V and 2 bases from J; junction bases left unmatched: 2. CDR3 length equals 16 residues. CDR3 sequence reads: CASSPPGQGTGNTIYF. DNA of the CDR3: TGTGCCAGCTCACCACCGGGACAGGGAACTGGAAACACCATATATTTT.

CDR3 nucleotides: TGCAGCGGTGTTCAGGGGGCAATTGCCTCGGAAGCTTTCTTT. Protein product: CSGVQGAIASEAFF. The chain has TRBV29-1 and TRBJ1-1; TRBD1 matches 8 bases. V trimming: 7 bases; J trimming: 8 bases; junction bases outside the gene matches: 15. Germline-derived CDR1 and CDR2 are SQVTM and ANQGSEA. The CDR3 is 14 amino acids.